These 9 T cell receptor beta chains were all obtained from the same sample, sequenced in a study of blood T cell repertoires in COVID-19. TCRdb's copy holds only in-frame clones and misses some; the assay was immunoSEQ multiplex PCR. Here the sample spans some 50,000 clones, roughly four fifths being singletons. Sequencing input: peripheral blood. The receptors shown here come from a man aged 40-49 years with acute or convalescent COVID-19.

J is TRBJ1-5 and V is TRBV9; 9 bases are a match to TRBD1. Germline CDR1 SGDLS, CDR2 YYNGEE. The CDR3 has 14 amino acids. The V gene end was trimmed by 4 bases and the J gene end by 4 bases; junction bases not matched to a gene: 3. This chain's CDR3 is CASSRTGANQPQHF. Here the CDR3 DNA reads TGTGCCAGCAGCCGGACAGGGGCGAATCAGCCCCAGCATTTT.

Here the CDR3 DNA reads TGCAGCGTTGAAACAGGAGCCAAAAACATTCAGTACTTC. Translated, it gives CSVETGAKNIQYF. The V call is TRBV29-1, the J call TRBJ2-4; TRBD1 might be the D (5 bases). Germline V CDR1 and CDR2: SQVTM, ANQGSEA. The ends were cut back, 2 bases at V and 0 bases at J, with 5 bases in the middle. The CDR3 loop spans 13 amino acids.

This rearrangement joins TRBV7-9 to TRBJ2-1; 14 nucleotides align to TRBD2. Trimming at V came to 1 base and at J to 9 bases, leaving 5 bases not matched to a gene. The CDR3 spans 16 residues. Germline assignment: CDR1 SEHNR and CDR2 FQNEAQ (reference sequence). CDR3 residues: CASSLEGLAGGIEQFF. As DNA, the CDR3 is TGTGCCAGCAGCTTAGAAGGACTAGCGGGGGGAATTGAGCAGTTCTTC.

The chain employs TRBV19 and TRBJ2-5, with TRBD2 identical over 13 bases. Germline loops: CDR1 LNHDA, CDR2 SQIVND (reference sequence). With V trimmed by 3 bases and J by 1 base, 2 bases remained unmatched. The CDR3 is 16 residues long. The CDR3 is CASSIRLAGGQETQYF. CDR3 coding DNA: TGTGCCAGTAGTATCAGACTAGCGGGGGGCCAAGAGACCCAGTACTTC.

This clone was seen only a few times. The CDR3 DNA is TGTGCCAGCAGCGCAATGGGACAGGTTGTTGTCTCTGGGGCCAACGTCCTGACTTTC. Translating it yields CASSAMGQVVVSGANVLTF. The chain has TRBV7-2 and TRBJ2-6; TRBD1 aligns across 8 bases. Unmatched junction bases numbered 12, after V lost 5 bases and J lost 0 bases. The CDR3 consists of 19 residues. Per the germline V gene, CDR1 is SGHTA and CDR2 is FQGNSA.

This rearrangement joins TRBV30 to TRBJ2-5, with 16 bases matching TRBD2. Germline V gene sequence: CDR1 GTSNPN, CDR2 SVGIG (reference sequence). J gave up 7 bases and V 1 base, and 6 bases lay outside the gene matches. This CDR3 is 16 amino acids long. CDR3 region: CAWSAAGTSGGGTQYF. The CDR3 nucleotides read TGTGCCTGGAGTGCCGCCGGGACTAGCGGGGGGGGGACCCAGTACTTC. Supplemented by reference TRBV30 and TRBJ2-5, the full variable domain reads SQTIHQWPATLVQPVGSPLSLECTVEGTSNPNLYWYRQAAGRGLQLLFYSVGIGQISSEVPQNLSASRPQDRQFILSSKKLLLSDSGFYLCAWSAAGTSGGGTQYFGPGTRLLVL.

The V gene is TRBV5-1, the J gene TRBJ1-2; 9 positions agree with TRBD1. CDR1 is SGHRS, CDR2 YFSETQ, per germline. V lost 3 bases, J lost 5 bases, and 11 bases stayed unmatched. The CDR3 contains 16 residues. The CDR3 loop is CASSSRDRVSMYGYTF. The CDR3 nucleotides read TGCGCCAGCAGCTCCCGGGACAGGGTCTCTATGTATGGCTACACCTTC.

The rearrangement uses TRBV14 and TRBJ1-2; D ambiguous. This CDR3 spans 12 amino acids. V was shortened by 1 base and J by 6 bases, with 6 bases between the two germline ends. CDR1 SGHDN and CDR2 FVKESK come from the germline V gene. The CDR3 here is CASSQARDGYTF. CDR3 nucleotide sequence: TGTGCCAGCAGCCAAGCGAGGGATGGCTACACCTTC. The full variable domain, completed using reference TRBV14 and TRBJ1-2, is EAGVTQFPSHSVIEKGQTVTLRCDPISGHDNLYWYRRVMGKEIKFLLHFVKESKQDESGMPNNRFLAERTGGTYSTLKVQPAELEDSGVYFCASSQARDGYTFGSGTRLTVV.

This clone was seen once. The chain has TRBV6-5 and TRBJ2-3; 10 bases agree with TRBD1. Germline V gene sequence: CDR1 MNHEY, CDR2 SVGAGI. V gave up 7 bases and J gave up 5 bases; unmatched junction bases: 6. This CDR3 has 14 amino acids. The chain's CDR3 is CASTGTGVRDTQYF. Written as DNA, the CDR3 is TGTGCCAGCACCGGGACAGGGGTCAGAGATACGCAGTATTTT.